This T cell receptor beta chain emerged from a study of blood T cell repertoires in COVID-19. About the research overall: Some COVID-19 samples were acute and others convalescent; all came from the United States, Italy and Spain.

Authors' processing steps: Scientists estimated how many nucleated cells there were by amplifying reference gene primers. Profiled with immunoSEQ multiplex PCR; TCRdb holds only in-frame clones, not every one. V, J and clone size were drawn from that table, and D and trimming were deduced from the DNA. The table shows 120,000 or so clones, with roughly 90% occurring only once. The CDR3 is 16 residues long. The V end lost 0 bases, the J end lost 4 bases, and 14 bases lay between the germline ends. The germline gives CDR1 SGDLS, CDR2 YYNGEE. The sequence came from a human donor in a cohort sampled during active COVID-19. V usage is TRBV9 and J usage is TRBJ2-1; no clear D gene. Sequenced: peripheral blood. Here the CDR3 DNA reads TGTGCCAGCAGCGTAGAATCAGGTAACCCTTACAATGAGCAGTTCTTC. Its protein product is CASSVESGNPYNEQFF.